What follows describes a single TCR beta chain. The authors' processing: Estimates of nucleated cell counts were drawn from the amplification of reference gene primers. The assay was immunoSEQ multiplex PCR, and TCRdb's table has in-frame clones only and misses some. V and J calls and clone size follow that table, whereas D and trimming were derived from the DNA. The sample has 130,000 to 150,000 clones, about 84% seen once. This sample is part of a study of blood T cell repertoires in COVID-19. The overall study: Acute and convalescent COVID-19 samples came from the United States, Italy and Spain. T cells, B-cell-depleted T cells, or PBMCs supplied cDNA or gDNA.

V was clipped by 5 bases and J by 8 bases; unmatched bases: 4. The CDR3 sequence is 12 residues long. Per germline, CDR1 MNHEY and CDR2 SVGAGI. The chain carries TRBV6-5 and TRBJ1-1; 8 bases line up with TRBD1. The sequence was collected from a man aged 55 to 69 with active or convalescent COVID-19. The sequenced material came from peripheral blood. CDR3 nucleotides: TGTGCCAGCAGTATCGGACAGGGCGAAGCTTTCTTT. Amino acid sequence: CASSIGQGEAFF.